This T cell receptor (beta chain) was sequenced for a study of CD8+ T cells in alopecia areata. For the study at large: Oral tofacitinib, 5 to 10 mg twice daily, was given in an open-label trial. Notes on the study in general: Links between baseline CD8+ expansion and response need larger treated cohorts.

cDNA reverse transcribed from extracted RNA served as the sequencing template. Sequencing was performed with immunoSEQ multiplex PCR; in TCRdb, only in-frame clones are kept and a portion is missing. The sample holds about 150,000 clones; less than 70% are singletons and the top ten take around a sixth. A note on this clone: What it binds is not known.

Sample treatment: oral pan-JAK inhibitor, 5-10 mg twice daily. Sequences were derived from CD8+ T cells sorted from blood, sampled at week 4, from a patient treated with tofacitinib. This receptor was identified in a human donor with alopecia areata.

The chain's CDR3 is CASSYLGQSYGYTF. CDR3 nucleotide sequence: TGTGCCAGCAGCTACTTAGGACAGAGCTATGGCTACACCTTC. The chain joins TRBV5-6 to TRBJ1-2; D may be TRBD1 (6 bases). V dropped 3 bases and J dropped 4 bases, with 13 bases sitting between them. From germline, CDR1 is SGHDT and CDR2 YYEEEE. CDR3 length equals 14 residues.